Listed below are T cell receptor beta chains from one sample, sequenced in a study of blood T cell repertoires in COVID-19. The protocol was immunoSEQ multiplex PCR, while the TCRdb copy is restricted to in-frame clones and leaves out a portion. The sample shows tens of thousands of clones, around 79% of them seen only once. The sample was peripheral blood. The receptors stem from a man older than 75 with acute or convalescent COVID-19. CDR3s include the opening cysteine and the closing phenylalanine or tryptophan. Each record gives: D gene, V gene, J gene, clone size, CDR3 protein, CDR3 DNA. The D gene is left open where the match is weak. Only part of the rows carry a size: once, few, many, or a class if the clone is expanded.

.	TRBV30	TRBJ1-2	.	CAWSGLGRDNYGYTF	TGTGCCTGGAGTGGGCTGGGCAGGGATAACTATGGCTACACCTTC
.	TRBV11-1	TRBJ1-3	.	CASSQGGNTIYF	TGTGCCAGCAGCCAGGGTGGAAACACCATATATTTT
TRBD1	TRBV15	TRBJ1-3	few	CATSSRTGAGNTIYF	TGTGCCACCAGCAGCCGGACAGGGGCTGGAAACACCATATATTTT
TRBD2	TRBV20-1	TRBJ2-3	.	CSASSVASGGGTSTDTQYF	TGCAGTGCTAGTAGCGTCGCGTCTGGCGGGGGGACTAGCACAGATACGCAGTATTTT
.	TRBV29-1	TRBJ2-5	.	CSVALQGGRETQYF	TGCAGCGTTGCTCTACAGGGAGGGCGGGAGACCCAGTACTTC
TRBD1	TRBV11-2	TRBJ2-4	.	CASLRTGAENIQYF	TGTGCCAGCCTAAGGACAGGGGCCGAAAACATTCAGTACTTC
.	TRBV19	TRBJ2-7	.	CASKSAQAYEQYF	TGTGCCAGTAAATCGGCACAGGCCTACGAGCAGTACTTC
.	TRBV29-1	TRBJ1-2	few	CSVSISTGRQGYTF	TGCAGCGTCTCGATCTCGACAGGTCGTCAAGGCTACACCTTC
.	TRBV24-1	TRBJ2-2	.	CATSDFRTNTGELFF	TGTGCCACCAGTGATTTTAGGACTAACACCGGGGAGCTGTTTTTT
.	TRBV11-2	TRBJ1-2	few	CASSLGAQGAYGYTF	TGTGCCAGCAGTTTAGGCGCGCAGGGCGCCTATGGCTACACCTTC
.	TRBV30	TRBJ1-6	.	CAWSVGQGSSPLHF	TGTGCCTGGAGTGTAGGGCAGGGAAGTTCACCCCTCCACTTT
TRBD1	TRBV27	TRBJ1-2	once	CASSLMIGTGPDGYTF	TGTGCCAGCAGTCTAATGATCGGGACAGGGCCCGATGGCTACACCTTC
.	TRBV6-6	TRBJ2-3	once	CASSYGRGFSTDTQYF	TGTGCCAGCAGTTACGGGCGGGGATTCAGCACAGATACGCAGTATTTT
TRBD1	TRBV11-3	TRBJ2-7	.	CASSSGQGVYEQYF	TGTGCCAGCAGTTCGGGACAGGGGGTCTACGAGCAGTACTTC
.	TRBV4-2	TRBJ2-1	.	CASSQDRQQRYEQFF	TGTGCCAGCAGCCAAGATAGACAGCAGAGGTATGAGCAGTTCTTC
.	TRBV6-5	TRBJ1-5	.	CASSYQKNQPQHF	TGTGCCAGCAGTTACCAAAAAAATCAGCCCCAGCATTTT
TRBD2	TRBV3-1/TRBV3-2	TRBJ2-7	.	CASSSGLAGGSYEQYF	TGTGCCAGCAGCTCGGGACTAGCGGGGGGTTCCTACGAGCAGTACTTC
TRBD2	TRBV9	TRBJ2-5	.	CASSRRGEETQYF	TGTGCCAGCAGCCGGCGGGGGGAAGAGACCCAGTACTTC
.	TRBV5-4	TRBJ2-4	.	CASSPRGGGGAKNIQYF	TGTGCCAGCAGCCCCAGAGGGGGCGGGGGGGCCAAAAACATTCAGTACTTC
.	TRBV12-3/TRBV12-4	TRBJ1-1	.	CASSLTTGTEAFF	TGTGCCAGCAGCCTAACAACAGGGACTGAAGCTTTCTTT
.	TRBV12-3/TRBV12-4	TRBJ2-7	.	CASSPTVGYEQYF	TGTGCCAGCAGCCCAACGGTTGGCTACGAGCAGTACTTC
.	TRBV19	TRBJ1-5	few	CASGRGSNQPQHF	TGTGCCAGTGGAAGGGGGTCCAATCAGCCCCAGCATTTT
.	TRBV19	TRBJ1-1	.	CASSIDPNGGTEAFF	TGTGCCAGTAGTATAGATCCAAATGGAGGCACTGAAGCTTTCTTT
.	TRBV6-5	TRBJ2-7	.	CASSSGSYEQYF	TGTGCCAGCTCCAGCGGGTCCTACGAGCAGTACTTC
TRBD1	TRBV5-4	TRBJ1-5	.	CASSRQGFNQPQHF	TGTGCCAGCAGCCGACAGGGGTTTAATCAGCCCCAGCATTTT
TRBD1	TRBV19	TRBJ1-1	once	CASSSTGQSNTEAFF	TGTGCCAGTAGTTCAACGGGACAGTCGAACACTGAAGCTTTCTTT